The 21 T cell receptor beta chains below all came from one sample that was sequenced in a study of T cells after yellow fever vaccination. TCRdb ran MiXCR on the 5' RACE reads and lists one entry per CDR3 protein. This sample carries some 290,000 distinct CDR3 sequences, around 11% of them seen once, and the ten largest clones take 3.3%. The material was CD4+ T cells sorted from PBMCs, obtained 45 days after the yellow fever booster vaccination. The receptors stem from a man aged 18 to 29 who received the YFV17D yellow fever vaccine.

This clonotype was seen ten or more times. The chain couples TRBV5-1 to TRBJ2-3, with 15 bases that match TRBD2. Per the germline V gene, CDR1 is SGHRS and CDR2 is YFSETQ. V lost 4 bases to trimming and J lost 3 bases; unmatched junction nucleotides: 6. This CDR3 has 17 residues. The CDR3 DNA reads TGCGCCAGCAGCCGGCGGACTAGCGGGGGGGATACAGATACGCAGTATTTT. Translated, it gives CASSRRTSGGDTDTQYF.

This clonotype was found once. The V gene is TRBV11-2, the J gene TRBJ1-2; D unclear. Germline V gene data show CDR1 as SGHAT and CDR2 as FQNNGV. Trimming took off 5 bases at V and 13 bases at J, with 14 bases between the two ends. CDR3 length: 11 residues. This CDR3 reads CASSRASARTF. The DNA of the CDR3 is TGTGCCAGCAGCCGCGCCTCGGCCCGCACCTTC.

The V call is TRBV4-3, the J call TRBJ2-3; possibly TRBD1 for D (5 bases). CDR1 is LGHNA and CDR2 is YSLEER in the germline V gene. CDR3 length equals 13 residues. Trimming shortened V by 2 bases and J by 7 bases, and 10 bases separated the two germline ends. This CDR3 is CASSQQGRNTQYF. CDR3 bases: TGCGCCAGCAGCCAACAGGGAAGGAATACGCAGTATTTT.

This clonotype was detected a few times. V is TRBV5-1 and J is TRBJ2-7; D not resolved. CDR3 length equals 11 residues. The germline V and J ends were trimmed by 3 bases and 3 bases, with 4 bases remaining between them. Germline V lookup: CDR1 SGHRS, CDR2 YFSETQ. The CDR3 loop reads CASSWGYEQYF. DNA of the CDR3: TGCGCCAGCAGCTGGGGCTACGAGCAGTACTTC.

The table lists this clonotype with a few counts. The chain uses TRBV3-1 and TRBJ2-5; TRBD2 might be the D (5 bases). The CDR3 has 13 amino acids. Germline V gene sequence: CDR1 LGHDT, CDR2 YNNKEL (reference sequence). V was clipped by 3 bases and J by 7 bases, with 12 bases between them. CDR3 nucleotides: TGTGCCAGCAGCCAGAGGGCTTATGGGACCCAGTACTTC. Its translation: CASSQRAYGTQYF.

This clonotype was seen ten or more times. The chain uses TRBV29-1 and TRBJ2-2; TRBD2 aligns across 7 bases. The CDR3 loop spans 14 amino acids. V dropped 8 bases and J dropped 1; count of bases not matched to a gene: 7. Germline V lookup: CDR1 SQVTM, CDR2 ANQGSEA. DNA for the CDR3: TGCAGCACCCAGGGCGGGGGGAACACCGGGGAGCTGTTTTTT. Its protein is CSTQGGGNTGELFF.

The table lists this clonotype with a few counts. The CDR3 is CSASRMVDTEAFF. CDR3 sequence (DNA): TGCAGTGCTAGTAGAATGGTCGACACTGAAGCTTTCTTT. The chain recombines TRBV20-1 with TRBJ1-1, with no clear D. In germline, CDR1 is DFQATT, CDR2 SNEGSKA (reference sequence). CDR3 length: 13 amino acids. Trimming left V 3 bases short and J 3 bases short, with 11 bases between.

The chain is built from TRBV20-1 and TRBJ1-1, with D maybe TRBD1 (6 bases). From germline, CDR1 is DFQATT and CDR2 SNEGSKA (reference sequence). The CDR3 extends over 12 amino acids. The CDR3 protein is CRGAGAVGEAFF. DNA for the CDR3: TGCAGGGGGGCGGGGGCCGTGGGTGAAGCTTTCTTT.

This clonotype was counted between two and nine times. The chain uses TRBV6-2 or TRBV6-3 and TRBJ2-5; the D is unclear. This CDR3 is 14 amino acids long. The V end lost 7 bases, the J end lost 3 bases, and 15 bases lay between the germline ends. The germline CDR1 and CDR2 sequences are MNHEY and SVGEGT. The CDR3 sequence: CASTLGWKKETQYF. The CDR3 DNA follows: TGTGCCAGCACCCTGGGCTGGAAGAAAGAGACCCAGTACTTC.

The V and J genes are TRBV7-2 and TRBJ2-7; 8 nucleotides match TRBD1. CDR1 and CDR2 (germline): SGHTA, FQGNSA. This CDR3 has 15 amino acids. V was pared by 5 bases and J by 0 bases, with 6 bases of the junction left unmatched. For the CDR3, the DNA is TGTGCCAGCAGCGCCTGGACAGGGCACTCCTACGAGCAGTACTTC. This codes for CASSAWTGHSYEQYF.

This clonotype was detected a few times. The chain is built from TRBV7-2 and TRBJ2-7, with a possible D match to TRBD1 (5 bases). The V end lost 2 bases, the J end lost 2 bases, and 10 bases lay between the germline ends. The CDR3 is 14 amino acids. In germline, CDR1 is SGHTA, CDR2 FQGNSA. In DNA form, the CDR3 reads TGTGCCAGCAGCTTAAGTCGACAGACCTACGAGCAGTACTTC. Protein product: CASSLSRQTYEQYF.

The chain employs TRBV27 and TRBJ2-7; 11 positions match TRBD1. There are 16 residues in the CDR3. Germline CDR1 is MNHEY and CDR2 is SMNVEV (reference sequence). The ends lost 5 bases at V and 5 bases at J; junction bases unmatched: 11. The CDR3 sequence: CASSPRVPGQGDEQYV. In nucleotides, the CDR3 is TGTGCCAGCAGTCCCCGGGTCCCGGGACAGGGGGACGAGCAGTACGTC.

This clonotype was detected only a few times. The chain uses TRBV11-2 and TRBJ1-4; 8 bases line up with TRBD1. This CDR3 is built from 16 residues. J gave up 4 bases and V 1 base, and 5 bases lay outside the gene matches. Germline V CDR1 and CDR2: SGHAT, FQNNGV. CDR3: CASSLGATGGNEKLFF. CDR3 bases: TGTGCCAGCAGCTTAGGCGCTACAGGGGGTAATGAAAAACTGTTTTTT. The variable domain in full, completed from reference TRBV11-2 and TRBJ1-4, reads EAGVAQSPRYKIIEKRQSVAFWCNPISGHATLYWYQQILGQGPKLLIQFQNNGVVDDSQLPKDRFSAERLKGVDSTLKIQPAKLEDSAVYLCASSLGATGGNEKLFFGSGTQLSVL.

The rearrangement uses TRBV5-1 and TRBJ1-2, with D maybe TRBD1 (5 bases). From germline, CDR1 is SGHRS and CDR2 YFSETQ. The CDR3 covers 16 residues. Trimming pared 4 bases from V and 0 bases from J, leaving 16 bases between. This CDR3 reads CASSGGGTVANYGYTF. The CDR3 nucleotides are TGCGCCAGCAGCGGAGGTGGGACGGTAGCTAACTATGGCTACACCTTC.

V and J are TRBV14 and TRBJ2-5, with D possibly matching TRBD2 (5 bases). CDR1 SGHDN and CDR2 FVKESK come from the germline V gene. V was pared by 10 bases and J by 4 bases, with 16 bases between. The CDR3 extends over 13 amino acids. The CDR3 loop is CATSRGPLETQYF. The CDR3 DNA reads TGTGCCACTAGTCGAGGGCCACTAGAGACCCAGTACTTC. Full variable domain (rest looked up from reference TRBV14 and TRBJ2-5): EAGVTQFPSHSVIEKGQTVTLRCDPISGHDNLYWYRRVMGKEIKFLLHFVKESKQDESGMPNNRFLAERTGGTYSTLKVQPAELEDSGVYFCATSRGPLETQYFGPGTRLLVL.

The genes are TRBV6-1 and TRBJ1-6; D call uncertain. This CDR3 contains 13 residues. Trimming took off 4 bases at V and 7 bases at J, with 8 bases between the two ends. In germline, CDR1 is MNHNS, CDR2 SASEGT. The chain's CDR3 is CASSGMGNSPLHF. CDR3 sequence (DNA): TGTGCCAGCAGTGGCATGGGGAATTCACCCCTCCACTTT.

This clonotype was counted ten times or more. This chain links TRBV7-2 with TRBJ2-3; 15 bases are a match to TRBD2. The CDR3 spans 18 residues. Germline-derived CDR1 and CDR2 are SGHTA and FQGNSA. V lost 5 bases and J lost 0; bases outside the gene matches: 6. The CDR3 region has the DNA TGTGCCAGCAGCCCTGGGACTAGCGGGGGGAAGAGCACAGATACGCAGTATTTT. It is translated as CASSPGTSGGKSTDTQYF.

Many counts were recorded for this clonotype. The CDR3 reads CASSFLAGSTDTQYF. Written as DNA, the CDR3 is TGCGCCAGCAGCTTCCTAGCGGGGTCTACAGATACGCAGTATTTT. The chain couples TRBV5-1 to TRBJ2-3; TRBD2 matches at 9 bases. CDR1 is SGHRS and CDR2 is YFSETQ in the germline V gene. V dropped 2 bases and J dropped 3; count of bases not matched to a gene: 4. The CDR3 is 15 residues long. The variable domain in full, with the rest retrieved from reference TRBV5-1 and TRBJ2-3, is KAGVTQTPRYLIKTRGQQVTLSCSPISGHRSVSWYQQTPGQGLQFLFEYFSETQRNKGNFPGRFSGRQFSNSRSEMNVSTLELGDSALYLCASSFLAGSTDTQYFGPGTRLTVL.

This clonotype occurred a few times. The chain employs TRBV4-3 and TRBJ2-1; 10 nucleotides match TRBD2. CDR1 and CDR2 (germline): LGHNA, YSLEER. The V and J ends lost 0 bases and 6 bases, in that order; junction bases with no gene match: 8. The CDR3 extends over 17 amino acids. CDR3 sequence (DNA): TGCGCCAGCAGCCAAGATCTAGTAGCGGGGGGCTCCAATGAGCAGTTCTTC. Translation: CASSQDLVAGGSNEQFF.

The chain carries TRBV7-9 and TRBJ1-2, with 8 positions matching TRBD1. CDR3 length: 15 residues. CDR1 and CDR2 from the germline V gene are SEHNR and FQNEAQ (reference sequence). V shed 5 bases, J shed 3 bases, and the junction held 8 bases outside the gene matches. As DNA, the CDR3 is TGTGCCAGCAGCCGCGGGACAGGAGGTGACTATGGCTACACCTTC. This encodes CASSRGTGGDYGYTF.

The rearrangement joins TRBV4-3 to TRBJ2-3; the D is unclear. Trimming removed 0 bases at V and 6 bases at J, with 22 bases between. The CDR3 extends over 18 amino acids. CDR1 LGHNA and CDR2 YSLEER come from the germline V gene. CDR3 sequence reads: CASSQDLRWQVRSDTQYF. CDR3 nucleotide sequence: TGCGCCAGCAGCCAAGATTTAAGATGGCAGGTTAGGTCGGATACGCAGTATTTT.